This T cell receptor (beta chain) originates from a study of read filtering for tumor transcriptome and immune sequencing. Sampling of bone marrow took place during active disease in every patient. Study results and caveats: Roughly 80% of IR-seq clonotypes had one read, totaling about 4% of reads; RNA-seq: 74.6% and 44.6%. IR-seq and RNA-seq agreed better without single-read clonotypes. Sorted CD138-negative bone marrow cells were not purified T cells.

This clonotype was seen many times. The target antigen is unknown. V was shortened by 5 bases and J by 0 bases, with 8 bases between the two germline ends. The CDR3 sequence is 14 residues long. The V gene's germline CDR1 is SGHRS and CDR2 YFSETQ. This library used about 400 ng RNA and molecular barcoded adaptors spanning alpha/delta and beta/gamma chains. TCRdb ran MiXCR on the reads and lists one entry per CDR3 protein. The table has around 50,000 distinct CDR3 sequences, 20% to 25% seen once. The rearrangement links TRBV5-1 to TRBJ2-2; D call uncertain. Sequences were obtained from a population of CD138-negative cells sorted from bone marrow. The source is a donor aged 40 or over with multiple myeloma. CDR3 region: CASRRTTNTGELFF. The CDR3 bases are TGCGCCAGCAGAAGGACGACGAACACCGGGGAGCTGTTTTTT.